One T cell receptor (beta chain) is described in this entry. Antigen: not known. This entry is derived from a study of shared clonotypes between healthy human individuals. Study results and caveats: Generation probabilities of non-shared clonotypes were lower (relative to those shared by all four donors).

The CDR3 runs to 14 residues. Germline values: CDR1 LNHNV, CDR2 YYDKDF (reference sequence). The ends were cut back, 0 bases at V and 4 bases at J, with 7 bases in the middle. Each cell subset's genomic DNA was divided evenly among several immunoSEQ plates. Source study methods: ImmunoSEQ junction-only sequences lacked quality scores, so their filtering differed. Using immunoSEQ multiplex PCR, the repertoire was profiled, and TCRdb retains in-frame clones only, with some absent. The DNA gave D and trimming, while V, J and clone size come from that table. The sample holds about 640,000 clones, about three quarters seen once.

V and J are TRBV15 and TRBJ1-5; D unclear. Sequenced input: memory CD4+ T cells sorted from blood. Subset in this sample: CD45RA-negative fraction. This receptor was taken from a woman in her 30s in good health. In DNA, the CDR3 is TGTGCCACCAGCAGAGATGCAGGTAATCAGCCCCAGCATTTT. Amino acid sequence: CATSRDAGNQPQHF.